This T cell receptor beta chain was recorded in a study of Graves' ophthalmopathy and Graves' hyperthyroidism. At the level of the study: Calling hyperthyroidism stable required that no ophthalmopathy show up within 18 months of follow-up.

Diagnosis used clinical symptoms, serum thyroxine, TRAb, thyroid ultrasound and orbital computed tomography. TCR beta CDR3 regions were amplified from RNA transcripts. HTBI primers primed a first-round RT-PCR, and a second-round multiplex PCR followed. MiXCR, applied by TCRdb to the multiplex PCR reads, yields one record per CDR3 protein. The data contain about 1.2 million distinct CDR3 sequences, 35% to 40% of them singletons. Study-wide results and caveats: Prediction of ophthalmopathy progression reached about 71% sensitivity and approximately 75% specificity.

As for this clonotype: What it binds is unknown. A read error may account for a junction end that differs from germline.

The sequencing input was peripheral blood or thyroid tissue (not recorded which). This sequence was found in an adult man with Graves' hyperthyroidism.

The chain's CDR3 is CSASAPGQGGWETQSF. CDR3 in DNA: TGCAGTGCTAGTGCCCCGGGGCAGGGGGGTTGGGAGACCCAGTCCTTC. The chain employs TRBV20-1 and TRBJ2-5; D might be TRBD1 (7 bases). The CDR3 length is 16 residues. Looked up from germline, CDR1 is DFQATT and CDR2 is SNEGSKA (reference sequence).